This T cell receptor beta chain was observed in a study of cytomegalovirus exposure and HLA in healthy donors. Study-wide results and limits: A later analysis associated under 20,000 TCR beta sequences with HLA alleles at a 0.05 false discovery rate. As a later analysis showed, several of the most significant clusters appeared to be linked to common viral pathogens.

Donors had nominal health at sampling but likely had unrecorded immune exposures. With 60 Vbeta and 13 Jbeta primers, the PCR was carried out. Authors' processing steps: Approximately 11 million of the 75 million to 95 million unique TCR beta chains counted in a later analysis were shared. Sequencing used immunoSEQ multiplex PCR; TCRdb keeps in-frame clones, though not all of them. Clonal size and the V and J genes are those of that table, whereas D and trimming came from the DNA. Counted here are under 150,000 clones, about four fifths occurring once; the ten biggest clones make up less than 0.75%. A word on this clone: Its antigen is as yet unknown.

The CDR3 loop spans 12 amino acids. Germline CDR1 SGHTA, CDR2 FQGNSA. The ends were cut back, 4 bases at V and 2 bases at J, with 6 bases in the middle. What was sequenced was PBMCs. The TCR originated in a man between 18 and 29 years old in good health and CMV-seronegative. The chain joins TRBV7-2 to TRBJ2-7, with D hard to call. The CDR3 protein is CASSSRAYEQYF. The CDR3, as DNA: TGTGCCAGCAGCTCCCGGGCCTACGAGCAGTACTTC.